This note documents a single TCR beta chain sequence. The CDR3 spans 15 residues. Between the trimmed V and J ends, which lost 5 bases and 2 bases, there was a span of 16 bases. CDR1 is MDHEN and CDR2 is SYDVKM in the germline V gene. Sequencing used immunoSEQ multiplex PCR; TCRdb keeps in-frame clones, though not all of them. Of some 150,000 clones in the sample, roughly 95% were seen once. These data come from a study of control samples from healthy donors and cancer patients. J is TRBJ2-7 and V is TRBV28; D could derive from TRBD1 or TRBD2 (5 bases each). This sequence originates from a young woman in good health. The sample taken for sequencing was blood. The CDR3 DNA is TGTGCCAGCAGTACACGTTGGGGGACCACCTACGAGCAGTACTTC. Its protein product is CASSTRWGTTYEQYF.